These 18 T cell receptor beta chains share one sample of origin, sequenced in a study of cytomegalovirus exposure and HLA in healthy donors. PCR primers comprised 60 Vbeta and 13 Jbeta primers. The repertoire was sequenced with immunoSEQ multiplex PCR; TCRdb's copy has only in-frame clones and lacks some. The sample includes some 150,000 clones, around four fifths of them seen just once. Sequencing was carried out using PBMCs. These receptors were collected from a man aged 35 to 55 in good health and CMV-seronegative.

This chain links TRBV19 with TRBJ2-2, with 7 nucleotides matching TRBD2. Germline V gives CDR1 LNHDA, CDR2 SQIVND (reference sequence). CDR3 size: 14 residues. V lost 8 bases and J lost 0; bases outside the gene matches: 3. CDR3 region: CASQAGSNTGELFF. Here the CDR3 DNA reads TGTGCCAGTCAAGCGGGGTCGAACACCGGGGAGCTGTTTTTT.

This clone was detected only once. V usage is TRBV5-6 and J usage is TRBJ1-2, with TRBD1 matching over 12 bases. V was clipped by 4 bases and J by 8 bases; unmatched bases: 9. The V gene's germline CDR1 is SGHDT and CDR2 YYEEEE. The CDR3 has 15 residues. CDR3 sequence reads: CASSLTGQGALGYTF. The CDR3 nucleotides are TGTGCCAGCAGCCTAACGGGACAGGGGGCTTTGGGCTACACCTTC.

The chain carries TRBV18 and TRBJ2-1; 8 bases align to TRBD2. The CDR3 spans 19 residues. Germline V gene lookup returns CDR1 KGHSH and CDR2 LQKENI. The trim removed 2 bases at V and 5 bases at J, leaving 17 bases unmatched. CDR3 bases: TGTGCCAGCTCACCATTGATGGCGGGGGGCCCACCCGGTCACAATGAGCAGTTCTTC. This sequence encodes CASSPLMAGGPPGHNEQFF.

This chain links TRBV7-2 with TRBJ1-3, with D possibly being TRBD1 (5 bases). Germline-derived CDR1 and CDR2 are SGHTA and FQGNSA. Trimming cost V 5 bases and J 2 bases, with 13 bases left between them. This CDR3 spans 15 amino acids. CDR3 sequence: CASSPRGGTGNTIYF. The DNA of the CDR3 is TGTGCCAGCAGCCCACGCGGGGGGACTGGAAACACCATATATTTT.

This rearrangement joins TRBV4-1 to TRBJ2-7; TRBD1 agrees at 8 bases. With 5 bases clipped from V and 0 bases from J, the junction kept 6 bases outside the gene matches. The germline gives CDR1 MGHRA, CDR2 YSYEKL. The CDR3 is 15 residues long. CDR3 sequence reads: CASSDRDRSSYEQYF. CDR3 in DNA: TGCGCCAGCAGCGACCGGGACAGGAGCTCCTACGAGCAGTACTTC.

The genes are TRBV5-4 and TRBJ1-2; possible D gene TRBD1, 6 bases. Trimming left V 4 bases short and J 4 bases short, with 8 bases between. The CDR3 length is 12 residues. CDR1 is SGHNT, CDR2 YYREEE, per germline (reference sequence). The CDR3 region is CASSLDSYGYTF. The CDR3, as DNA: TGTGCCAGCAGCCTGGACAGCTATGGCTACACCTTC.

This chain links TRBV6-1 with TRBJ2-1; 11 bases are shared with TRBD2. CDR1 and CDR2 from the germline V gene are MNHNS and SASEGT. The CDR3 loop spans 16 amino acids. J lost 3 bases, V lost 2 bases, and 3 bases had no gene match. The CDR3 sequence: CASSELTSGSYNEQFF. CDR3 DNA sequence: TGTGCCAGCAGTGAACTTACTAGCGGGAGCTACAATGAGCAGTTCTTC.

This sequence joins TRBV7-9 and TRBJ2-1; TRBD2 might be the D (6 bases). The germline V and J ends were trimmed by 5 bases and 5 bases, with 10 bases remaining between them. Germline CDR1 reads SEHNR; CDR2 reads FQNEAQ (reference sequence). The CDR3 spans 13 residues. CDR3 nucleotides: TGTGCCAGCAGCGGACGACTAGACAATGAGCAGTTCTTC. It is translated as CASSGRLDNEQFF. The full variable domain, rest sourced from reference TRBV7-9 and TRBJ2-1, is DTGVSQNPRHKITKRGQNVTFRCDPISEHNRLYWYRQTLGQGPEFLTYFQNEAQLEKSRLLSDRFSAERPKGSFSTLEIQRTEQGDSAMYLCASSGRLDNEQFFGPGTRLTVL.

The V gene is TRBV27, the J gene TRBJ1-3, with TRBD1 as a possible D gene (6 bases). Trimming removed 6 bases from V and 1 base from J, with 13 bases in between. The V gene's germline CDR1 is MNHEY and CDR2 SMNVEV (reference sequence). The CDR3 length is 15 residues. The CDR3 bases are TGTGCCAGCAGCGCCTCGGGGACATCTGGAAACACCATATATTTT. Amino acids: CASSASGTSGNTIYF.

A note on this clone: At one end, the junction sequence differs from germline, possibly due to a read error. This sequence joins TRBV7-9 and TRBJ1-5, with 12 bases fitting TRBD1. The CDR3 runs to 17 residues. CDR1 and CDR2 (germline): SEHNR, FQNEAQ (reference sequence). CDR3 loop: CSSSHQIGTGGLQPQHF. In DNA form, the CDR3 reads TGTTCCAGCAGCCATCAGATCGGGACAGGGGGCCTTCAGCCCCAGCATTTT.

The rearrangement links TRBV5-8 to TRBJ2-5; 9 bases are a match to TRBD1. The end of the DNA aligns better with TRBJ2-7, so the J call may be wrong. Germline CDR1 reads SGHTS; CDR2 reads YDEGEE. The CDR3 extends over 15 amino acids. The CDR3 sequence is CASSRWWDRDYEQYF. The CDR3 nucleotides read TGTGCCAGCAGCCGCTGGTGGGACAGGGACTACGAGCAGTACTTC.

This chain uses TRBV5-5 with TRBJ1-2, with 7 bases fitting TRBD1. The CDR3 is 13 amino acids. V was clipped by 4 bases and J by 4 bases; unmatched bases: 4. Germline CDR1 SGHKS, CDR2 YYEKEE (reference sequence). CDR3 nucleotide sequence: TGTGCCAGCAGCAGGGACAGCTTCTATGGCTACACCTTC. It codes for CASSRDSFYGYTF.

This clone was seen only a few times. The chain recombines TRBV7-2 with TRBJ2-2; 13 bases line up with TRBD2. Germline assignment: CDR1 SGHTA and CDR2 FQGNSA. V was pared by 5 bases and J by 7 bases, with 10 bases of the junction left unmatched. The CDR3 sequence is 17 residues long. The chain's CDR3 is CASSTSLAGGPLGELFF. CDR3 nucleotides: TGTGCCAGCAGCACCTCACTAGCGGGAGGGCCCCTCGGGGAGCTGTTTTTT. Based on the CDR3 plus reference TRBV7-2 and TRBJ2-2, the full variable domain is GAGVSQSPSNKVTEKGKDVELRCDPISGHTALYWYRQSLGQGLEFLIYFQGNSAPDKSGLPSDRFSAERTGGSVSTLTIQRTQQEDSAVYLCASSTSLAGGPLGELFFGEGSRLTVL.

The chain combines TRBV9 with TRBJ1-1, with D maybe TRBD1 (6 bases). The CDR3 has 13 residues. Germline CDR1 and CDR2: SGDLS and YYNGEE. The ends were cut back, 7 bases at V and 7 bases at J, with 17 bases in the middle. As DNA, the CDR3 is TGTGCCAGCGGCCGACGGGAGGGGGATGAAGCTTTCTTT. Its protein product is CASGRREGDEAFF.

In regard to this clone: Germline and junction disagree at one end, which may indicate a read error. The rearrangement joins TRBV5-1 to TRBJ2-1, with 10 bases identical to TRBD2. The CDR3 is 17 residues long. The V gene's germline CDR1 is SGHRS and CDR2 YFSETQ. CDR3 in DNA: TGCGCCAGCAGTTTGGGTGGACTAGCGGTAGCCTACAATGAGCAGTTCTTC. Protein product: CASSLGGLAVAYNEQFF.

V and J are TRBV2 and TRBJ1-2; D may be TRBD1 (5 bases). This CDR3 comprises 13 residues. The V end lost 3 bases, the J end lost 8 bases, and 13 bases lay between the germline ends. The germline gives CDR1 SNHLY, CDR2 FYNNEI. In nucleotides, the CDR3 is TGTGCCAGCAGTGAGGACATTTCTCTCGGCTACACCTTC. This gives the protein CASSEDISLGYTF.

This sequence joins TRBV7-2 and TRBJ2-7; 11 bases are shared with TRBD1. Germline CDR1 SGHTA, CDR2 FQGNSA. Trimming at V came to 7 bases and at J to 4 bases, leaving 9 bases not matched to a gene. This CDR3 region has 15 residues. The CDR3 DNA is TGTGCCAGCAACCTCCAGGGACAGGGGGTGTACGAGCAGTACTTC. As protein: CASNLQGQGVYEQYF.

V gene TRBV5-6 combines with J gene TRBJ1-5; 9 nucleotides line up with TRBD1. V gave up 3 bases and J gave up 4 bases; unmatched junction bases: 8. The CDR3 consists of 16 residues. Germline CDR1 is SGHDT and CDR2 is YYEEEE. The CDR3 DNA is TGTGCCAGCAGCTGGGGGACAGGGCCTTCAAATCAGCCCCAGCATTTT. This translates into CASSWGTGPSNQPQHF.